These 28 T cell receptor beta chains were sequenced from one sample in a study of T-cell memory formation after mild COVID-19. A single record per CDR3 protein comes from TCRdb applying MiXCR to the 5' RACE reads. The table records 250,000 to 350,000 distinct CDR3 sequences, roughly an eighth of them present only once. The sample was PBMCs or a T cell subset sorted from them (not recorded which). These receptors all come from a man younger than 30 who had mild COVID-19 (a few samples of this study predate the infection). Cell type and time point are not known.

The V and J genes are TRBV12-3 or TRBV12-4 and TRBJ2-1; D is uncertain. The germline V and J ends were trimmed by 5 bases and 7 bases, with 12 bases remaining between them. This CDR3 comprises 13 residues. In DNA form, the CDR3 reads TGTGCCAGCAGTCCCAATATAGAGAATGAGCAGTTCTTC. Translation: CASSPNIENEQFF.

This chain joins TRBV7-2 and TRBJ1-2; TRBD1 agrees at 7 bases. Germline CDR1 is SGHTA and CDR2 is FQGNSA. The CDR3 consists of 14 residues. J lost 8 bases, V lost 7 bases, and 13 bases had no gene match. The CDR3 coding sequence is TGTGCCAGCACCCCGGGAGACAGGGCGCGCGGCTACACCTTC. Its translation is CASTPGDRARGYTF.

This rearrangement joins TRBV18 to TRBJ2-3; D ambiguous. Germline V CDR1 and CDR2: KGHSH, LQKENI. This CDR3 comprises 16 residues. V was pared by 0 bases and J by 0 bases, with 10 bases between. The CDR3 DNA reads as TGTGCCAGCTCACCACCTACGATCGTCAGCACAGATACGCAGTATTTT. Protein: CASSPPTIVSTDTQYF.

This clonotype appeared a few times. The chain carries TRBV5-1 and TRBJ1-1, with D unresolved. The CDR3 has 15 amino acids. Trimming left V 1 base short and J 3 bases short, with 13 bases between. Germline V gives CDR1 SGHRS, CDR2 YFSETQ. The CDR3 nucleotides read TGCGCCAGCAGCTTGTCCGGGAATTGGGACACTGAAGCTTTCTTT. This codes for CASSLSGNWDTEAFF.

The chain has TRBV29-1 and TRBJ1-2; 7 nucleotides align to TRBD1. This CDR3 region has 15 residues. In germline, CDR1 is SQVTM, CDR2 ANQGSEA. Trimming at V came to 1 base and at J to 8 bases, leaving 13 bases not matched to a gene. CDR3 loop: CSVEGVAEGAWGYTF. The CDR3 coding sequence is TGCAGCGTTGAAGGGGTCGCAGAGGGGGCGTGGGGCTACACCTTC.

This clonotype was counted only a few times. The chain employs TRBV5-6 and TRBJ2-7, with D possibly being TRBD1 (6 bases). V was clipped by 4 bases and J by 3 bases, with 17 bases between them. CDR1 and CDR2 (germline): SGHDT, YYEEEE. The CDR3 covers 15 residues. The CDR3 here is CASSRGVGANYEQYF. The CDR3 DNA sequence: TGTGCCAGCAGCCGTGGCGTGGGGGCAAACTACGAGCAGTACTTC.

This clonotype was observed a handful of times. V is TRBV2 and J is TRBJ2-7; no definite D call. V was trimmed by 3 bases and J by 2 bases, leaving 11 bases between them. The CDR3 has 14 residues. Looked up from germline, CDR1 is SNHLY and CDR2 is FYNNEI. The CDR3 protein is CASSDQTSPYEQYV. For the CDR3, the DNA is TGTGCCAGCAGTGATCAGACCAGCCCCTACGAGCAGTACGTC.

The table lists this clonotype with a few counts. CDR3 DNA: TGCGCCAGCAGCCCCGAGATCAGGGGTGAACCCTACGAGCAGTACGTC. This encodes CASSPEIRGEPYEQYV. The chain recombines TRBV5-1 with TRBJ2-7, with a weak D call TRBD1 (6 bases). Germline V lookup: CDR1 SGHRS, CDR2 YFSETQ. The germline V and J ends were trimmed by 4 bases and 2 bases, with 19 bases remaining between them. CDR3 length: 16 residues.

In this sample, this clonotype turned up a few times. The V and J genes are TRBV15 and TRBJ1-2, with TRBD1 identical over 9 bases. This CDR3 region has 17 residues. Germline V lookup: CDR1 LNHNV, CDR2 YYDKDF (reference sequence). The V gene end was trimmed by 8 bases and the J gene end by 2 bases; junction bases not matched to a gene: 15. CDR3 region: CATVSTPGQGKNYGYTF. Here the CDR3 DNA reads TGTGCCACCGTCAGCACCCCGGGACAGGGAAAAAACTATGGCTACACCTTC. Combining the CDR3 with reference TRBV15 and TRBJ1-2 gives the whole variable domain DAMVIQNPRYQVTQFGKPVTLSCSQTLNHNVMYWYQQKSSQAPKLLFHYYDKDFNNEADTPDNFQSRRPNTSFCFLDIRSPGLGDTAMYLCATVSTPGQGKNYGYTFGSGTRLTVV.

This rearrangement joins TRBV2 to TRBJ2-3; D ambiguous. Germline CDR1 is SNHLY and CDR2 is FYNNEI. The CDR3 is 14 residues long. The V and J ends lost 5 bases and 0 bases respectively, with 9 bases between them. The CDR3 DNA is TGTGCCAGCAGTAACAGTGCTAGCACAGATACGCAGTATTTT. It codes for CASSNSASTDTQYF.

V is TRBV10-3 and J is TRBJ2-1; 8 bases agree with TRBD1. Losses at the gene ends were 2 bases for V and 5 bases for J; bases not matched to a gene: 5. The CDR3 has 15 residues. Germline V gene sequence: CDR1 ENHRY, CDR2 SYGVKD. In nucleotides, the CDR3 is TGTGCCATCAGTGAGGGACAGGGTGTCGACAATGAGCAGTTCTTC. Amino acid sequence: CAISEGQGVDNEQFF.

In this sample, this clonotype turned up a few times. The chain is built from TRBV6-5 and TRBJ2-3, with D tentatively TRBD1 or TRBD2 (5 bases each). With 3 bases removed from V and 5 bases from J, the gap between germline ends came to 15 bases. Looked up from germline, CDR1 is MNHEY and CDR2 is SVGAGI. The CDR3 covers 15 residues. CDR3 amino acids: CASSYSTGGGDTQYF. CDR3 nucleotides: TGTGCCAGCAGTTATAGCACAGGTGGAGGAGATACGCAGTATTTT.

The V call is TRBV24-1, the J call TRBJ2-2; tentatively, D is TRBD2 (6 bases). This CDR3 contains 15 residues. Trimming took 4 bases from V and 3 from J, leaving 11 bases between them. Germline-derived CDR1 and CDR2 are KGHDR and SFDVKD. CDR3 protein: CATSDAGPYTGELFF. As DNA, the CDR3 is TGTGCCACCAGTGACGCGGGGCCCTACACCGGGGAGCTGTTTTTT.

This clonotype was detected a few times. The rearrangement joins TRBV7-9 to TRBJ1-1, with a weak D call TRBD1 (6 bases). CDR1 is SEHNR, CDR2 FQNEAQ, per germline (reference sequence). The CDR3 has 16 amino acids. The germline V and J ends were trimmed by 4 bases and 5 bases, with 20 bases remaining between them. The CDR3 sequence is CASSSPLGRGWTEAFF. Written as DNA, the CDR3 is TGTGCCAGCAGCTCTCCCCTCGGGAGGGGGTGGACTGAAGCTTTCTTT.

The sample holds a few counts of this clonotype. The rearrangement links TRBV4-1 to TRBJ1-2, with D perhaps TRBD1 (5 bases). Deletions cut 1 base from V and 6 bases from J, with 9 bases between. Germline loops: CDR1 MGHRA, CDR2 YSYEKL. The CDR3 sequence is 13 residues long. CDR3 in DNA: TGCGCCAGCAGCCAAGCGTTGGGGGATGGCTACACCTTC. It encodes CASSQALGDGYTF.

The rearrangement joins TRBV6-1 to TRBJ2-3; TRBD2 might be the D (6 bases). V lost 2 bases to trimming and J lost 2 bases, with 14 bases between them. Germline V gene sequence: CDR1 MNHNS, CDR2 SASEGT. The CDR3 consists of 16 residues. The DNA for the CDR3 is TGTGCCAGCAGTGAAACGGCGGGGTCCCCCACAGATACGCAGTATTTT. It codes for CASSETAGSPTDTQYF.

In this sample, this clonotype turned up many times. This chain links TRBV4-1 with TRBJ1-2, with D tentatively TRBD1 (5 bases). The CDR3 length is 14 residues. V was cut by 0 bases and J by 6 bases, with 11 bases left in between. CDR1 and CDR2 (germline): MGHRA, YSYEKL. This CDR3 reads CASSQDRGFNGYTF. CDR3 DNA: TGCGCCAGCAGCCAAGACCGGGGGTTCAATGGCTACACCTTC.

The J gene is TRBJ2-7, the V gene TRBV6-5, with a weak D call TRBD1 (5 bases). This CDR3 spans 14 amino acids. The germline CDR1 and CDR2 sequences are MNHEY and SVGAGI. V was clipped by 10 bases and J by 0 bases, with 16 bases between them. The CDR3 DNA sequence: TGTGCCACCGGAGACAGACCAAACTCCTACGAGCAGTACTTC. Translated, it gives CATGDRPNSYEQYF.

The chain recombines TRBV6-5 with TRBJ2-3; D is ambiguous. V dropped 4 bases and J dropped 4 bases, with 9 bases sitting between them. Germline V gene lookup returns CDR1 MNHEY and CDR2 SVGAGI. The CDR3 has 13 amino acids. The CDR3 is CASSSTAADTQYF. DNA for the CDR3: TGTGCCAGCAGTTCTACGGCAGCAGATACGCAGTATTTT.

This clonotype has only a few counts. The CDR3 DNA is TGCGCCAGCAGCCAAGATGGGCGAGGGAAAGAGACCCAGTACTTC. It is translated as CASSQDGRGKETQYF. This sequence joins TRBV4-3 and TRBJ2-5; D is perhaps TRBD2 (5 bases). Germline V gene sequence: CDR1 LGHNA, CDR2 YSLEER. The ends were cut back, 0 bases at V and 3 bases at J, with 11 bases in the middle. The CDR3 is 15 amino acids.

This clonotype was detected only a few times. V and J are TRBV20-1 and TRBJ1-2; D is uncertain. This CDR3 comprises 12 residues. Germline-derived CDR1 and CDR2 are DFQATT and SNEGSKA (reference sequence). V lost 2 bases and J lost 3, with 7 bases in between. The CDR3 DNA reads as TGCAGTGCTAGACCGCATGACTATGGCTACACCTTC. Translated: CSARPHDYGYTF.

The chain carries TRBV5-1 and TRBJ1-4; D gene unclear. The CDR3 spans 15 residues. Germline CDR1 SGHRS, CDR2 YFSETQ. Trimming took 0 bases from V and 1 from J, leaving 7 bases between them. The CDR3 nucleotides read TGCGCCAGCAGCTTGGGGCCGGTAACTAATGAAAAACTGTTTTTT. It encodes CASSLGPVTNEKLFF.

This clonotype was detected many times. The chain has TRBV7-2 and TRBJ2-7; TRBD2 matches 8 bases. The germline gives CDR1 SGHTA, CDR2 FQGNSA. V lost 6 bases, J lost 0 bases, and 1 base stayed unmatched. This CDR3 comprises 13 residues. CDR3 loop: CASRGTSSYEQYF. The CDR3 DNA follows: TGTGCCAGCAGGGGGACTAGCTCCTACGAGCAGTACTTC.

This clonotype was detected only a few times. The CDR3 sequence: CASSPPNHSPLHF. The DNA for the CDR3 is TGCGCCAGCAGCCCCCCTAACCATTCACCCCTCCACTTT. The chain links TRBV4-1 to TRBJ1-6; D not certain. Germline lookup yields CDR1 MGHRA and CDR2 YSYEKL. The CDR3 contains 13 residues. Trimming took 4 bases from V and 8 from J, leaving 9 bases between them.

This clonotype was picked up a small number of times. The CDR3 reads CASSLLTGGNSPLHF. Written as DNA, the CDR3 is TGTGCCAGCAGCTTACTGACAGGGGGAAATTCACCCCTCCACTTT. This rearrangement joins TRBV7-9 to TRBJ1-6, with TRBD1 matching 9 bases. The CDR3 spans 15 residues. Per the germline V gene, CDR1 is SEHNR and CDR2 is FQNEAQ (reference sequence). The J segment lost 7 bases and the V segment lost 2 bases, leaving 3 bases of the junction unmatched.

The CDR3 nucleotides read TGTGCCAGCAGCCTATATCTAGCGGCTCCCACCGGGGAGCTGTTTTTT. This translates into CASSLYLAAPTGELFF. The V and J genes are TRBV9 and TRBJ2-2; 7 bases match TRBD2. The CDR3 has 16 amino acids. The trim removed 4 bases at V and 4 bases at J, leaving 10 bases unmatched. Germline CDR1 is SGDLS and CDR2 is YYNGEE. Looking up the rest from reference TRBV9 and TRBJ2-2 gives the full variable domain: DSGVTQTPKHLITATGQRVTLRCSPRSGDLSVYWYQQSLDQGLQFLIQYYNGEERAKGNILERFSAQQFPDLHSELNLSSLELGDSALYFCASSLYLAAPTGELFFGEGSRLTVL.

In this sample, this clonotype turned up a few times. CDR3 residues: CASRLWRVPLYGYTF. As DNA, the CDR3 is TGTGCCAGCAGGCTTTGGCGGGTTCCCCTCTATGGCTACACCTTC. The chain has TRBV11-2 and TRBJ1-2; D ambiguous. CDR3 length: 15 residues. V was pared by 6 bases and J by 4 bases, with 18 bases between. Germline loops: CDR1 SGHAT, CDR2 FQNNGV.

CDR3: CSARSGNTEAFF. DNA for the CDR3: TGCAGTGCGAGGTCAGGGAACACTGAAGCTTTCTTT. V is TRBV20-1 and J is TRBJ1-1; D gene unclear. The CDR3 length is 12 residues. Trimming took 6 bases from V and 1 from J, leaving 9 bases between them. Germline V lookup: CDR1 DFQATT, CDR2 SNEGSKA (reference sequence).